This T cell receptor beta chain was identified in a study of control samples from healthy donors and cancer patients. V lost 3 bases to trimming and J lost 0 bases, with 11 bases between them. Germline CDR1 reads LGHDT; CDR2 reads YNNKEL (reference sequence). This CDR3 region has 16 residues. Only in-frame clones appear in the TCRdb table, and some are missing; sequencing was by immunoSEQ multiplex PCR. The table shows 120,000 to 150,000 clones, with 94% occurring only once. The TCR was taken from a man aged 35 to 55 in good health. This rearrangement joins TRBV3-1 (or the pseudogene TRBV3-2) to TRBJ2-2; D gene ambiguous. Material: blood. Written as DNA, the CDR3 is TGTGCCAGCAGCCAGGGGTCTAGAGCGAACACCGGGGAGCTGTTTTTT. It codes for CASSQGSRANTGELFF.